Sequencing of this TCR beta chain was carried out in a study of blood T cells in healthy people across ages. For the second PCR, which ran for 7 to 11 cycles, a sample-barcoded 5' primer and a J-beta primer mix were used. Using its own MiXCR run on the 5' RACE reads, TCRdb lists one record per CDR3 protein. The sample contains about 700,000 distinct CDR3 sequences, 32% of which appear only once. Trimming removed 4 bases from V and 4 bases from J, with 19 bases in between. Germline lookup yields CDR1 SGHRS and CDR2 YFSETQ. CDR3 size: 16 residues. This clonotype was found many times. This receptor was taken from an elderly woman in good health. The source material was blood. The chain joins TRBV5-1 to TRBJ2-3, with D perhaps assigned TRBD1 or TRBD2 (5 bases each). This CDR3 reads CASSHGGGRAADTQYF. CDR3 sequence (DNA): TGCGCCAGCAGCCACGGAGGTGGCAGGGCCGCAGATACGCAGTATTTT.